Listed below are T cell receptor beta chains from one sample, sequenced in a study of cytomegalovirus exposure and HLA in healthy donors. Repertoires were generated with immunoSEQ multiplex PCR, while TCRdb's copy carries only in-frame clones and drops some. The sample contains approximately 190,000 clones, 75% to 90% of which appear only once. Sequenced sample: PBMCs. The receptors derive from a man younger than 40 in good health and CMV-seronegative. CDR3s include the opening cysteine and the closing phenylalanine or tryptophan. The D gene is left open where the match is weak. Clone size is stated in some rows and not others, as once, few, many or a class when expanded.

clone size: -; D gene: TRBD2; V gene: TRBV7-9; J gene: TRBJ2-1; CDR3 protein: CASSFQLAGGPAEDEQFF; CDR3 DNA: TGTGCCAGCAGCTTCCAACTAGCGGGGGGGCCTGCTGAGGATGAGCAGTTCTTC
clone size: -; D gene: -; V gene: TRBV7-2; J gene: TRBJ2-7; CDR3 protein: CASSFGRMGPSEQYF; CDR3 DNA: TGTGCCAGCAGCTTTGGGAGGATGGGCCCGTCCGAGCAGTACTTC
clone size: -; D gene: TRBD1; V gene: TRBV28; J gene: TRBJ2-2; CDR3 protein: CASVGTGGLTERHTGELFF; CDR3 DNA: TGTGCCAGCGTTGGGACAGGGGGATTGACCGAAAGACACACCGGGGAGCTGTTTTTT
clone size: -; D gene: -; V gene: TRBV4-2; J gene: TRBJ1-1; CDR3 protein: CASSRGQNTEAFF; CDR3 DNA: TGTGCCAGCAGCCGAGGACAGAACACTGAAGCTTTCTTT
clone size: -; D gene: TRBD1; V gene: TRBV6-5; J gene: TRBJ1-1; CDR3 protein: CASSPPQGAGEAFF; CDR3 DNA: TGTGCCAGCAGTCCGCCCCAGGGGGCCGGTGAAGCTTTCTTT
clone size: -; D gene: -; V gene: TRBV5-1; J gene: TRBJ1-3; CDR3 protein: CASSGGSSGNTIYF; CDR3 DNA: TGCGCCAGCAGCGGCGGCAGCTCTGGAAACACCATATATTTT
clone size: once; D gene: -; V gene: TRBV6-1; J gene: TRBJ1-5; CDR3 protein: CASRALEPQHF; CDR3 DNA: TGTGCCAGCAGAGCCCTTGAGCCCCAGCATTTT
clone size: -; D gene: -; V gene: TRBV7-9; J gene: TRBJ1-5; CDR3 protein: CASSLTDQPQHF; CDR3 DNA: TGTGCCAGCAGCTTAACGGATCAGCCCCAGCATTTT
clone size: -; D gene: -; V gene: TRBV11-2; J gene: TRBJ2-2; CDR3 protein: CATEDRQFTGELFF; CDR3 DNA: TGTGCCACCGAAGACCGACAGTTCACCGGGGAGCTGTTTTTT
clone size: few; D gene: -; V gene: TRBV7-9; J gene: TRBJ1-1; CDR3 protein: CASSFLQGTNTEAFF; CDR3 DNA: TGTGCCAGCAGCTTTCTTCAGGGTACGAACACTGAAGCTTTCTTT
clone size: -; D gene: TRBD1; V gene: TRBV2; J gene: TRBJ1-5; CDR3 protein: CASGLGQVRGQPQHF; CDR3 DNA: TGTGCCAGCGGGTTAGGACAGGTCAGGGGGCAGCCCCAGCATTTT
clone size: -; D gene: -; V gene: TRBV4-1; J gene: TRBJ2-2; CDR3 protein: CASSHLNTGELFF; CDR3 DNA: TGCGCCAGCAGCCATCTAAACACCGGGGAGCTGTTTTTT
clone size: -; D gene: -; V gene: TRBV7-2; J gene: TRBJ1-2; CDR3 protein: CASSLAANTNYGYTF; CDR3 DNA: TGTGCCAGCAGCTTAGCAGCGAATACTAACTATGGCTACACCTTC
clone size: -; D gene: -; V gene: TRBV2; J gene: TRBJ2-3; CDR3 protein: CASRAGLDTQYF; CDR3 DNA: TGTGCCAGCAGGGCCGGACTAGATACGCAGTATTTT
clone size: once; D gene: TRBD1; V gene: TRBV25-1; J gene: TRBJ1-5; CDR3 protein: CASSETGGVNQPQHF; CDR3 DNA: TGTGCCAGCAGTGAGACAGGGGGGGTCAATCAGCCCCAGCATTTT
clone size: -; D gene: -; V gene: TRBV18; J gene: TRBJ2-2; CDR3 protein: CASSPISRDMGELFF; CDR3 DNA: TGTGCCAGCTCACCAATTTCCCGAGACATGGGGGAGCTGTTTTTT
clone size: once; D gene: TRBD1; V gene: TRBV28; J gene: TRBJ2-7; CDR3 protein: CASSPLPGQGGEQYF; CDR3 DNA: TGTGCCAGCAGTCCCTTGCCGGGACAGGGTGGCGAGCAGTACTTC